The entry below gives a single TCR beta chain sequence along with its context. Its antigen is unidentified. Using immunoSEQ multiplex PCR, the repertoire was profiled, and TCRdb retains in-frame clones only, with some absent. The sample holds approximately 58,000 clones, about 81% seen once. This CDR3 contains 13 residues. V was shortened by 7 bases and J by 5 bases, with 17 bases between the two germline ends. The germline gives CDR1 SQVTM, CDR2 ANQGSEA. The data derive from a study of OX40 agonist ivuxolimab in advanced cancers. Study information: Of the patients, three showed partial responses, one with hepatocellular carcinoma and two with cutaneous melanoma.

General study results and limits: Low normalized T-cell clonal expansion was additionally recorded for some nonresponders.

This receptor was taken from an adult with an advanced solid tumor such as melanoma, head and neck, liver or kidney cancer. The sample here was CD4+ or CD8+ T cells sorted from blood, taken in a trial of the OX40 agonist ivuxolimab. The V call is TRBV29-1, the J call TRBJ2-5; possibly TRBD1 or TRBD2 for D (5 bases each). The CDR3 spells CSARDRGSETQYF. In DNA form, the CDR3 reads TGCAGCGCCCGGGACCGAGGTAGTGAGACCCAGTACTTC.